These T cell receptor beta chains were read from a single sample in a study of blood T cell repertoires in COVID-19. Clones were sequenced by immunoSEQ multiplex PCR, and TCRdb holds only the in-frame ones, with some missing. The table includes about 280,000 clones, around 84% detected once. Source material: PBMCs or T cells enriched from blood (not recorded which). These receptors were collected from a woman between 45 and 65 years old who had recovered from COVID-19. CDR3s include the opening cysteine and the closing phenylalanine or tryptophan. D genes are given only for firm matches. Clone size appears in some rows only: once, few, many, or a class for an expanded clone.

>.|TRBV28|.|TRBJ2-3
CASSLPRGSTDTQYF
TGTGCCAGCAGTTTACCCAGGGGAAGCACAGATACGCAGTATTTT
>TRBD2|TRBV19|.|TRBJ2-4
CAAEGREGAKNIQYF
TGTGCCGCGGAGGGGCGGGAGGGAGCCAAAAACATTCAGTACTTC
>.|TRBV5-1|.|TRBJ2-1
CASKQAGDEQFF
TGCGCCAGCAAGCAAGCAGGGGATGAGCAGTTCTTC
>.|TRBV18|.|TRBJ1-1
CASSPEQGNTEAFF
TGTGCCAGCTCACCAGAACAGGGGAACACTGAAGCTTTCTTT
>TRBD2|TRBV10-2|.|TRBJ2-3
CASRGQLAVTDTQYF
TGCGCCAGCAGAGGTCAACTAGCGGTAACAGATACGCAGTATTTT
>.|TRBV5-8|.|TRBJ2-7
CASSLAVTGWYF
TGTGCCAGCAGCTTGGCCGTTACAGGGTGGTACTTC
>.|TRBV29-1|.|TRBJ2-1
CSVGAGWANEQFF
TGCAGCGTTGGGGCAGGGTGGGCCAATGAGCAGTTCTTC
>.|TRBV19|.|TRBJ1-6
CATQTANSPLHF
TGTGCCACTCAGACAGCTAATTCACCCCTCCACTTT
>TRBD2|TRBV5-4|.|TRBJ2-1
CASSLVREIYNEQFF
TGTGCCAGCAGCTTGGTGCGGGAGATCTACAATGAGCAGTTCTTC
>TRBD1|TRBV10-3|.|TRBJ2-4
CAISGDRDIQYF
TGTGCCATCAGTGGGGACAGGGACATTCAGTACTTC
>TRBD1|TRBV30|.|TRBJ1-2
CAWSRDSYGYTF
TGTGCCTGGAGCCGGGACAGCTATGGCTACACCTTC
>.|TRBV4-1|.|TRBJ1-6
CASSQDPEGRPLHF
TGCGCCAGCAGCCAAGATCCCGAGGGAAGACCCCTCCACTTT
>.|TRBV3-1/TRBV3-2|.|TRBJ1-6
CASSEAMTVQNSPLHF
TGTGCCAGCAGCGAAGCTATGACAGTCCAGAATTCACCCCTCCACTTT
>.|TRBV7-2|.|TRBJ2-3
CASSLQAASTDTQYF
TGTGCCAGCAGCTTACAGGCAGCCAGCACAGATACGCAGTATTTT
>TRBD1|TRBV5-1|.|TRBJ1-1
CASSLVQGATEAFF
TGCGCCAGCAGCTTGGTACAGGGGGCAACCGAAGCTTTCTTT
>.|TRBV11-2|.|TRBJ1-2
CASSLVAGAYGYTF
TGTGCCAGCAGCTTAGTAGCGGGGGCGTACGGCTACACCTTC
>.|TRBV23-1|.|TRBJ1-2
CASSQRRGNYGYTF
TGCGCCAGCAGTCAACGAAGGGGGAACTATGGCTACACCTTC
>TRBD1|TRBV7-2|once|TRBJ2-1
CASSFTGGASNEQFF
TGTGCCAGCAGCTTTACAGGGGGCGCAAGTAATGAGCAGTTCTTC
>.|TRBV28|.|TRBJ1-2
CASATGDRGGYTF
TGTGCCAGCGCTACTGGAGACAGAGGTGGCTACACCTTC
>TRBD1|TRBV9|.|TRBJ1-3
CASSKGQGTENTIYF
TGTGCCAGCAGCAAGGGACAGGGGACGGAAAACACCATATATTTT
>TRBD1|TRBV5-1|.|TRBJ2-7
CASSLAMLEGAYEQYF
TGCGCCAGCAGCTTGGCAATGCTAGAGGGGGCTTACGAGCAGTACTTC
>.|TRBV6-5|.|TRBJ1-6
CASRDGRSYNSPLHF
TGTGCCAGCCGGGATGGGCGATCCTATAATTCACCCCTCCACTTT
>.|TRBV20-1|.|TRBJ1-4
CSARRGEKLFF
TGCAGTGCTAGGCGAGGGGAAAAACTGTTTTTT
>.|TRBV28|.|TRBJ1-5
CASSLDLGGSNQPQHF
TGTGCCAGCAGTTTAGATTTAGGGGGTAGCAATCAGCCCCAGCATTTT
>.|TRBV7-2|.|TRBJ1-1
CASSRPSVDTEAFF
TGTGCCAGCAGCCGTCCGAGTGTTGACACTGAAGCTTTCTTT
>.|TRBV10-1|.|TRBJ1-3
CASSESSAGNTIYF
TGCGCCAGCAGTGAGAGTTCTGCGGGAAACACCATATATTTT
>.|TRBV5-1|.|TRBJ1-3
CASSLGTTTGNTIYF
TGCGCCAGCAGCTTGGGGACAACAACTGGAAACACCATATATTTT
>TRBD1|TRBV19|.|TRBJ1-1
CASRPIGQGDITEAFF
TGTGCCAGTAGGCCCATAGGACAGGGTGACATCACTGAAGCTTTCTTT
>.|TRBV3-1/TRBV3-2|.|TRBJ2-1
CASSHLAAYNEQFF
TGTGCCAGCAGCCACTTAGCCGCCTACAATGAGCAGTTCTTC
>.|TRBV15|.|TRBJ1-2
CATSRDLAGRGGYTF
TGTGCCACCAGCAGAGATCTGGCAGGCAGGGGAGGCTACACCTTC
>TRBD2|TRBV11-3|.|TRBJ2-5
CASSSTSAQGTQYF
TGTGCCAGCAGCTCGACTAGCGCCCAAGGGACCCAGTACTTC
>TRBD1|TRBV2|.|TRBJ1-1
CATSNRGYTEAFF
TGTGCCACCAGTAACAGGGGGTACACTGAAGCTTTCTTT
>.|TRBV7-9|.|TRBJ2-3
CASRRERLASTDTQYF
TGTGCCAGCAGGCGAGAGCGCCTAGCGAGCACAGATACGCAGTATTTT
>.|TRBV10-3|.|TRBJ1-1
CAIRLGLNQNTEAFF
TGTGCCATCAGACTAGGACTGAATCAGAACACTGAAGCTTTCTTT
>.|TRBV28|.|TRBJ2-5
CASSLILRGLKTQYF
TGTGCCAGCAGTTTAATCTTACGGGGGTTGAAGACCCAGTACTTC
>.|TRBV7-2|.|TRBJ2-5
CASSLTSGWETQYF
TGTGCCAGCAGCTTGACATCAGGGTGGGAGACCCAGTACTTC
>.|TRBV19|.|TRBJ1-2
CASSRDTDGYTF
TGTGCCAGTAGTAGGGACACAGATGGCTACACCTTC
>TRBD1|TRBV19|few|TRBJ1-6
CASSRGQGNSPLHF
TGTGCCAGTAGTAGGGGACAGGGGAATTCACCCCTCCACTTT
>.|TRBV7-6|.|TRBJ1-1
CASSQDRNTEAFF
TGTGCCAGCAGCCAGGACAGGAACACTGAAGCTTTCTTT
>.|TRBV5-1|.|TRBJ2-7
CASSLDGRGSYEQYF
TGCGCCAGCAGCTTGGATGGCAGGGGCTCCTACGAGCAGTACTTC
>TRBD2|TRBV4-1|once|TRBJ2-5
CASSQDGLAARETQYF
TGCGCCAGCAGCCAAGATGGGCTAGCGGCTAGGGAGACCCAGTACTTC
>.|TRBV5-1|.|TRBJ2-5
CASSLAWDTAKVETQYF
TGCGCCAGCAGCTTAGCGTGGGACACCGCGAAAGTAGAGACCCAGTACTTC
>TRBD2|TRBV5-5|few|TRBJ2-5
CASSLLAGVEETQYF
TGTGCCAGCAGCCTCCTAGCGGGAGTGGAAGAGACCCAGTACTTC
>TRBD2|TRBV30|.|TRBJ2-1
CAWSPTGGLEAEQFF
TGTGCCTGGAGCCCCACGGGGGGGTTGGAGGCTGAGCAGTTCTTC
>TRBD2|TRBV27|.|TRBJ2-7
CASSPGGVGRSSYEQYF
TGTGCCAGCAGTCCTGGGGGGGTGGGGAGAAGCTCCTACGAGCAGTACTTC
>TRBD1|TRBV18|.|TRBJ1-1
CASSPLDWGQSNTEAFF
TGTGCCAGCTCACCACTCGATTGGGGACAGTCGAACACTGAAGCTTTCTTT
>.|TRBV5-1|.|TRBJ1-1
CASSLATATEAFF
TGCGCCAGCAGCTTGGCAACAGCCACTGAAGCTTTCTTT
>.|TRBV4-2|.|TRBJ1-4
CASSQAGGQGGEKLFF
TGTGCCAGCAGCCAAGCGGGTGGGCAGGGCGGTGAAAAACTGTTTTTT
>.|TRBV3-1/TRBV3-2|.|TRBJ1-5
CASSQTGDQPQHF
TGTGCCAGCAGCCAAACCGGAGATCAGCCCCAGCATTTT
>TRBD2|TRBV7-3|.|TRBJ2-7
CASSLRGGDSTYEQYF
TGTGCCAGCAGCTTAAGGGGGGGTGACAGTACCTACGAGCAGTACTTC
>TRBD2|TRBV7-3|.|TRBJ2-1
CASSRTSDNLQFF
TGTGCCAGCAGCCGGACTAGCGATAATCTGCAGTTCTTC
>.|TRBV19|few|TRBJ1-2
CASSEGRSRGYTF
TGTGCCAGTAGTGAGGGAAGATCTAGGGGCTACACCTTC
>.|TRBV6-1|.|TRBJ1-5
CASSFSGLSQPQHF
TGTGCCAGCAGTTTCTCAGGGCTCTCGCAGCCCCAGCATTTT
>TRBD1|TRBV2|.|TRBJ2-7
CASSPTGNEQYF
TGTGCCAGCAGTCCGACAGGGAACGAGCAGTACTTC
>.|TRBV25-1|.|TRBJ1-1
CASRAPGGMNTEAFF
TGTGCCAGCAGGGCCCCTGGAGGGATGAACACTGAAGCTTTCTTT
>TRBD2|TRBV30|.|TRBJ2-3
CAWSASGGTDTQYF
TGTGCCTGGAGTGCTAGCGGAGGCACAGATACGCAGTATTTT
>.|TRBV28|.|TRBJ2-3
CASKPRGRRTDTQYF
TGTGCCAGCAAACCGCGGGGCCGACGCACAGATACGCAGTATTTT
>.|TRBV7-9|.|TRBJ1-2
CASSQGNYGYTF
TGTGCCAGCAGCCAGGGGAACTATGGCTACACCTTC
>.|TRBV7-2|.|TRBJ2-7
CASSLGGPGTEQYF
TGTGCCAGCAGCTTAGGAGGACCCGGGACAGAGCAGTACTTC
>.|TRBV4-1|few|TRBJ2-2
CASSPGTGELFF
TGCGCCAGCAGCCCGGGGACCGGGGAGCTGTTTTTT